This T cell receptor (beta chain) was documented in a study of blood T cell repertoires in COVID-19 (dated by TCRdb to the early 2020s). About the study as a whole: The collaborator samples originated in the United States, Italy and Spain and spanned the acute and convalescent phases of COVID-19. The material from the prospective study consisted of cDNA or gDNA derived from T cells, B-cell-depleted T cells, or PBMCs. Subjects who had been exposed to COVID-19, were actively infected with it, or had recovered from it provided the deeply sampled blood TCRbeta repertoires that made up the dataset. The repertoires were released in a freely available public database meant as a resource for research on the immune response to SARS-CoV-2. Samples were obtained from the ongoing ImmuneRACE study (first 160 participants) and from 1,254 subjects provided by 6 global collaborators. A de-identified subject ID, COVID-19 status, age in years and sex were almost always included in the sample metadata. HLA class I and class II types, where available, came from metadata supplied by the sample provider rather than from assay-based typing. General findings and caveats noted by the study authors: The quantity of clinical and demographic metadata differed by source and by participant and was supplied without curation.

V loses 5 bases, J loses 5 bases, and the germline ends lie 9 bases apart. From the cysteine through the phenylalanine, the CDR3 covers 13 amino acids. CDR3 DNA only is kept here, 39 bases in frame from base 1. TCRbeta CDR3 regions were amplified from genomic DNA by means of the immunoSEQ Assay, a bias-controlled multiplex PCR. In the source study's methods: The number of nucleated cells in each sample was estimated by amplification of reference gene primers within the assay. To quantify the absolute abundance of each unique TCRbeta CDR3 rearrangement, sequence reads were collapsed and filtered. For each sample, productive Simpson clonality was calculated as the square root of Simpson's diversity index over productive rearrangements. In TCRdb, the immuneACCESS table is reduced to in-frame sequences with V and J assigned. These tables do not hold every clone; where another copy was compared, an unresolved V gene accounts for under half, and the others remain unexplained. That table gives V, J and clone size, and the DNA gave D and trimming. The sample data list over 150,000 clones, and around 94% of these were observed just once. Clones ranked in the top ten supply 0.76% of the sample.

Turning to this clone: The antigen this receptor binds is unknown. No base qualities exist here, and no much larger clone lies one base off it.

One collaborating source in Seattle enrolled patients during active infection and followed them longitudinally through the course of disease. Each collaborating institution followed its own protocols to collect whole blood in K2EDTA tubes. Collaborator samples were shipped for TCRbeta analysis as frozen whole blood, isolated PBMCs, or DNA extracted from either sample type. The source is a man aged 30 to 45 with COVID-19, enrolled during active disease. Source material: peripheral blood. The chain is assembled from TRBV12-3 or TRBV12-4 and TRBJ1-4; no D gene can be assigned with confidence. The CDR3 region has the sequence CASSLGRNEKLFF. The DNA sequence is TGTGCCAGCAGTCTGGGGAGGAATGAAAAACTGTTTTTT.